These 14 T cell receptor beta chains were all obtained from the same sample, sequenced in a study of blood T cells in healthy people across ages. For the second PCR, which ran for about 7 to 12 cycles, a sample-barcoded 5' primer and a J-beta primer mix were used. TCRdb re-called the 5' RACE reads with MiXCR, one entry per CDR3 protein. The sample lists about 970,000 distinct CDR3 sequences; roughly 51% were seen once. The sample taken for sequencing was blood. These receptors originate from a woman aged 60-75 years in good health.

This clonotype was found once. A read error may produce the germline difference seen at one junction end. This chain joins TRBV20-1 and TRBJ2-1; D may be TRBD1 (5 bases). This CDR3 has 13 residues. CDR1 is DFQATT and CDR2 is SNEGSKA in the germline V gene (reference sequence). The CDR3: CSARPQGHNEQLF. The CDR3 DNA sequence: TGCAGTGCTAGACCCCAGGGCCACAATGAGCAGTTGTTC.

The chain combines TRBV20-1 with TRBJ2-6; D not resolved. This CDR3 comprises 16 residues. Germline CDR1 is DFQATT and CDR2 is SNEGSKA (reference sequence). With 6 bases removed from V and 5 bases from J, the gap between germline ends came to 20 bases. The CDR3 bases are TGCAGTGCCGAACCTAAAGTTGGCTTTCGGGCCAACGTCCTGACTTTC. Its translation is CSAEPKVGFRANVLTF.

V gene TRBV20-1 combines with J gene TRBJ1-2; D unresolved. The CDR3 is made up of 12 amino acids. The ends were cut back, 3 bases at V and 5 bases at J, with 10 bases in the middle. The V gene's germline CDR1 is DFQATT and CDR2 SNEGSKA (reference sequence). The CDR3 nucleotides are TGCAGTGCTAGTCGGAGCGATTATGGCTACACCTTC. Its protein is CSASRSDYGYTF.

V usage is TRBV6-2 or TRBV6-3 and J usage is TRBJ1-5; D perhaps matches TRBD1 (5 bases). The V gene's germline CDR1 is MNHEY and CDR2 SVGEGT. V shed 5 bases and J shed 2 bases, with 13 bases lying between them. This CDR3 has 15 residues. Here the CDR3 reads CASSSGGKGNQPQHF. The CDR3 nucleotides are TGTGCCAGCAGTAGCGGGGGGAAAGGCAATCAGCCCCAGCATTTT.

V and J are TRBV4-2 and TRBJ1-2; D gene ambiguous. CDR3 length: 13 residues. V was pared by 5 bases and J by 6 bases, with 13 bases between. From germline, CDR1 is LGHNA and CDR2 YNFKEQ. The CDR3 sequence is CASSSGPEDGYTF. CDR3 nucleotides: TGTGCCAGCAGCAGCGGTCCGGAGGATGGCTACACCTTC.

The chain links TRBV5-1 to TRBJ2-1; TRBD2 agrees at 14 bases. This CDR3 has 17 amino acids. Per germline, CDR1 SGHRS and CDR2 YFSETQ. J was trimmed by 0 bases and V by 4 bases; bases with no gene match: 3. The chain's CDR3 is CASSPGLAGDSYNEQFF. Here the CDR3 DNA reads TGCGCCAGCAGCCCGGGACTAGCGGGAGACTCCTACAATGAGCAGTTCTTC.

On this clonotype itself: The junction differs from germline at one of its ends, possibly a read error. The V and J genes are TRBV27 and TRBJ2-6; possible D gene TRBD1, 6 bases. CDR3 length: 18 amino acids. Germline-derived CDR1 and CDR2 are MNHEY and SMNVEV (reference sequence). CDR3 sequence: CAGSLGQPQASGANVLTF. The CDR3 bases are TGTGCCGGCAGTTTAGGACAGCCCCAAGCCTCTGGGGCCAACGTCCTGACTTTC.

The chain is built from TRBV30 and TRBJ2-7; tentative D call: TRBD1 (6 bases). This CDR3 comprises 15 residues. Germline V gene lookup returns CDR1 GTSNPN and CDR2 SVGIG (reference sequence). The V gene lost 0 bases and the J gene lost 10 bases, with 22 bases spanning the gap. CDR3 nucleotides: TGTGCCTGGAGTGTCGCTGGACAGTCGTTTTCCTTTCAGTACTTC. Translated: CAWSVAGQSFSFQYF.

The chain combines TRBV27 with TRBJ2-5; either TRBD1 or TRBD2 may fit D (6 bases each). The CDR3 extends over 15 amino acids. Germline CDR1 reads MNHEY; CDR2 reads SMNVEV (reference sequence). V lost 6 bases and J lost 11, with 25 bases in between. As DNA, the CDR3 is TGTGCCAGCAGCCGAACCCGGGGGCAATTTGATGAGCAGTACTTC. This gives the protein CASSRTRGQFDEQYF.

This chain connects TRBV29-1 to TRBJ2-7; 8 nucleotides align to TRBD2. The germline gives CDR1 SQVTM, CDR2 ANQGSEA. This CDR3 has 14 amino acids. Trimming cost V 4 bases and J 3 bases; bases outside gene matches: 8. The CDR3 region has the DNA TGCAGCGTTGTAAGACGAGCGGGAGACTACGAGCAGTACTTC. It codes for CSVVRRAGDYEQYF.

The rearrangement uses TRBV28 and TRBJ2-7, with 11 positions matching TRBD2. After removal of 10 bases from V and 4 bases from J, the junction contained 6 bases not matched to a gene. Germline-derived CDR1 and CDR2 are MDHEN and SYDVKM. CDR3 size: 13 residues. The CDR3: CATSGLAGYEQYF. The CDR3 DNA reads TGTGCCACCTCAGGACTAGCGGGTTACGAGCAGTACTTC.

The V gene is TRBV4-1, the J gene TRBJ2-7; 10 bases are a match to TRBD2. The germline V gene encodes CDR1 MGHRA and CDR2 YSYEKL. This CDR3 region has 15 residues. Trimming removed 6 bases from V and 0 bases from J; junction bases left unmatched: 5. Here the CDR3 DNA reads TGCGCCAGCAGACCAGGACTAGCGGACTCCTACGAGCAGTACTTC. It specifies CASRPGLADSYEQYF.

This clonotype was counted between two and nine times. The rearrangement links TRBV5-5 to TRBJ2-7, with 8 bases fitting TRBD2. The length of the CDR3 is 13 residues. Germline V lookup: CDR1 SGHKS, CDR2 YYEKEE (reference sequence). V lost 4 bases to trimming and J lost 5 bases; unmatched junction nucleotides: 5. CDR3 in DNA: TGTGCCAGCAGCAGGGGCGGGGGGCACGAGCAGTACTTC. Its protein product is CASSRGGGHEQYF.

This rearrangement joins TRBV12-3 or TRBV12-4 to TRBJ2-1; D assignment may be TRBD1 or TRBD2 (5 bases each). Near its end, the DNA agrees better with TRBJ2-7, so the J call may be wrong. This CDR3 has 14 residues. This CDR3 reads CASSPFGGVGEQYF. The DNA for the CDR3 is TGTGCCAGCAGCCCTTTTGGGGGAGTGGGGGAGCAGTACTTC.